This section outlines one TCR beta chain sequence together with its context. The sample's time point: 2014-2015 season, pre-vaccination. Before and after seasonal inactivated influenza vaccination, adults gave blood for sorting CD4 subsets for sequencing. The data originate from a study of follicular helper T cells after annual influenza vaccination. Measured with immunoSEQ multiplex PCR; TCRdb has only the in-frame clones, and not every one. The sample has fewer than 30,000 clones, approximately 81% seen once; the top ten hold around 1.2%. This receptor was taken from an adult who received the influenza vaccine. The material was CXCR5+ CD38- circulating T follicular helper cells from blood, obtained on the day of influenza vaccination. Subset indicated: circulating Tfh, non-naive CD4+CXCR5+PD-1+ (ICOS+CD38+ or ICOS-CD38-).

The CDR3 loop reads CASSKQGAYEQYF. The CDR3, as DNA: TGTGCCAGCAGTAAACAGGGCGCCTACGAGCAGTACTTC. The genes are TRBV6-5 and TRBJ2-7, with a weak D call TRBD1 (6 bases). The CDR3 runs 13 residues. Trimming removed 5 bases at V and 2 bases at J, with 10 bases between. Germline CDR1 reads MNHEY; CDR2 reads SVGAGI.